This T cell receptor (beta chain) appears in the sequencing data of a study of T cell responses to AZD1222 COVID-19 vaccine. Study-level background: Pooling of second doses given at about 4 or about 12 weeks was done. Study outcomes and limitations: Reports indicate that nearly half of spike-specific TCRs are directed at unmutated variant regions. Spike-specific TCR breadth and depth went up after people got two AZD1222 doses.

Method: immunoSEQ multiplex PCR; TCRdb's copy keeps in-frame clones and lacks some. In the table there are some 120,000 clones, roughly 87% of which are singletons. A remark on this clone: Antigen unknown.

V lost 6 bases, J lost 4 bases, and 7 bases lay in between. The CDR3 has 11 amino acids. Germline assignment: CDR1 LNHDA and CDR2 SQIVND (reference sequence). V is TRBV19 and J is TRBJ2-7; D is uncertain. The sequence was obtained from an adult in good health. Here the sequenced sample was peripheral blood, taken on day 0 of AZD1222 vaccination. CDR3 DNA sequence: TGTGCCAGTAGGCGAGATTACGAGCAGTACTTC. Translated, it gives CASRRDYEQYF.